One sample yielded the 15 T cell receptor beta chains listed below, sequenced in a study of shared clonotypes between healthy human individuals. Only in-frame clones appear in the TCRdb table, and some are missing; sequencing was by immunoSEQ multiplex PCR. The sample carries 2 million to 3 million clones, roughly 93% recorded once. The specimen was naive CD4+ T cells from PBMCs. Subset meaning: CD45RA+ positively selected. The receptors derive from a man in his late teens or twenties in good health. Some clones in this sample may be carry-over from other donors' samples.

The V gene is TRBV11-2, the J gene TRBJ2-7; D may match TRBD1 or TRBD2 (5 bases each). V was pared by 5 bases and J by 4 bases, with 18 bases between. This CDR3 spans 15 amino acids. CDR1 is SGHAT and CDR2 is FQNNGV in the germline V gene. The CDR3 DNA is TGTGCCAGCAGCGGGGATTTTGTGGGACCTTACGAGCAGTACTTC. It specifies CASSGDFVGPYEQYF.

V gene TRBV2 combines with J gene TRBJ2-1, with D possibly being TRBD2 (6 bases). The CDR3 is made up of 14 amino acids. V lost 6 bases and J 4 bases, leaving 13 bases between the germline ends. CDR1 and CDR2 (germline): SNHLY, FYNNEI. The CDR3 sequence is CASSQEGRYNEQFF. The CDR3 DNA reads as TGTGCCAGCAGCCAAGAGGGGAGGTACAATGAGCAGTTCTTC.

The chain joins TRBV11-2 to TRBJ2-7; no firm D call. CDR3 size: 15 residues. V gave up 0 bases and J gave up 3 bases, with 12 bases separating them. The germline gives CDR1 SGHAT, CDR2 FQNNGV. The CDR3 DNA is TGTGCCAGCAGCTTAGATCCCGGCCCCTACTACGAGCAGTACTTC. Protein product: CASSLDPGPYYEQYF.

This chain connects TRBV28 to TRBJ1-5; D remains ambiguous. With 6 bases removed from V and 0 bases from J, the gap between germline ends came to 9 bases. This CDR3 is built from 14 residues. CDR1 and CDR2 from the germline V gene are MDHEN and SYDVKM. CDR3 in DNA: TGTGCCAGCAGCCGGCTAGGTAGCAATCAGCCCCAGCATTTT. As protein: CASSRLGSNQPQHF.

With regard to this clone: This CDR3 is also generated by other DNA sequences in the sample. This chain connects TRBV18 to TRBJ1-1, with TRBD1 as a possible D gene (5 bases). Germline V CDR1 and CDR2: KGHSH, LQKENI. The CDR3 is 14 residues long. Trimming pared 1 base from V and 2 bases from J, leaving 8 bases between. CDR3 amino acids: CASSPQQGNTEAFF. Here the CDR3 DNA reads TGTGCCAGCTCACCACAGCAGGGAAACACTGAAGCTTTCTTT.

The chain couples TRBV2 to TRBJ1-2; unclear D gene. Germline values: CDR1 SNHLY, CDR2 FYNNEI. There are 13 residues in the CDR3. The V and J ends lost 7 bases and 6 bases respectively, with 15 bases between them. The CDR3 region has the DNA TGTGCCAGCACATGGGGTGGGGAAGATGGCTACACCTTC. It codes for CASTWGGEDGYTF.

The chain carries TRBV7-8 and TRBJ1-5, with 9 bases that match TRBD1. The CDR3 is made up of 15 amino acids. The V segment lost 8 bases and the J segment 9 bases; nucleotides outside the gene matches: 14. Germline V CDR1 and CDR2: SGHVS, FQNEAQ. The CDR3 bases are TGTGCCAGCGGCACTTACAGGGGGCCGATTGGGCCCCAGCATTTT. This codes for CASGTYRGPIGPQHF.

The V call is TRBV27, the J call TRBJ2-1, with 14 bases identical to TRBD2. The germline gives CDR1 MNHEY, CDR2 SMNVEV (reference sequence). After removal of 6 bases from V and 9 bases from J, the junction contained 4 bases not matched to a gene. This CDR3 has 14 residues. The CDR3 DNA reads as TGTGCCAGCAGGGGACTAGCGGGAGTACTTGAGCAGTTCTTC. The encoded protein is CASRGLAGVLEQFF.

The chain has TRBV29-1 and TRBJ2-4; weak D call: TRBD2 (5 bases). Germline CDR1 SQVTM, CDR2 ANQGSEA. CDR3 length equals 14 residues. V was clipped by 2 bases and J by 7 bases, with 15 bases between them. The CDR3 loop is CSVESSSTGNIQYF. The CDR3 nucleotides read TGCAGCGTTGAATCTTCTTCCACGGGGAACATTCAGTACTTC.

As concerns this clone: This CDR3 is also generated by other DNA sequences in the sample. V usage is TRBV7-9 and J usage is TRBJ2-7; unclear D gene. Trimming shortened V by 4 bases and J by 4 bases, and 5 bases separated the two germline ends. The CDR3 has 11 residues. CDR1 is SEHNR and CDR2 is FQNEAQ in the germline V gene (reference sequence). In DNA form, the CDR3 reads TGTGCCAGCAGCTCAGTATACGAGCAGTACTTC. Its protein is CASSSVYEQYF.

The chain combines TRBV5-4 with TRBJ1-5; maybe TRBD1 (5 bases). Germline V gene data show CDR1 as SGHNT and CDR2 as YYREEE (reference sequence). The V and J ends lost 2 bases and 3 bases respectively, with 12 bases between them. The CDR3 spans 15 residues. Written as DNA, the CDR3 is TGTGCCAGCAGCTTTTCCCCAGGGTCCAATCAGCCCCAGCATTTT. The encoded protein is CASSFSPGSNQPQHF. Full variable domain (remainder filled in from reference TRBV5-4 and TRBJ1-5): ETGVTQSPTHLIKTRGQQVTLRCSSQSGHNTVSWYQQALGQGPQFIFQYYREEENGRGNFPPRFSGLQFPNYSSELNVNALELDDSALYLCASSFSPGSNQPQHFGDGTRLSIL.

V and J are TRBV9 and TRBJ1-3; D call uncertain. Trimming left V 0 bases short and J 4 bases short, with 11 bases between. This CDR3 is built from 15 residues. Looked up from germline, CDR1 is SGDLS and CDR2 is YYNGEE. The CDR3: CASSVEVSLGNTIYF. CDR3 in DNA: TGTGCCAGCAGCGTAGAAGTCTCCCTCGGAAACACCATATATTTT.

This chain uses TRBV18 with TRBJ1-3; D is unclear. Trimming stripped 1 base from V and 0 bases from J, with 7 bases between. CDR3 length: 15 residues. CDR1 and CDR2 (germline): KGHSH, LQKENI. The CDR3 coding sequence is TGTGCCAGCTCACCACGGGTTCTCTCTGGAAACACCATATATTTT. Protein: CASSPRVLSGNTIYF.

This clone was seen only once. The CDR3, as DNA: TGTGCCAGCAGCTTCCGGCAGGGGTCAATATACGAGCAGTACTTC. Encoded protein: CASSFRQGSIYEQYF. The rearrangement links TRBV7-2 to TRBJ2-7; possible D gene TRBD1, 6 bases. The CDR3 runs to 15 residues. V lost 3 bases to trimming and J lost 4 bases, with 16 bases between them. Germline CDR1 reads SGHTA; CDR2 reads FQGNSA.

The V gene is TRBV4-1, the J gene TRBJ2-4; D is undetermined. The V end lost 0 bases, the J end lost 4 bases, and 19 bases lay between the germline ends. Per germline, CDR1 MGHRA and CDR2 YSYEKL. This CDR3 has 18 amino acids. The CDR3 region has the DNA TGCGCCAGCAGCCAAGATCACGGCCGAGGTGGTGTGAAAAACATTCAGTACTTC. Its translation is CASSQDHGRGGVKNIQYF.